This TCR beta chain was sequenced for a study of shared clonotypes between healthy human individuals. Using immunoSEQ multiplex PCR, the repertoire was profiled, and TCRdb retains in-frame clones only, with some absent. The sample gives around 620,000 clones, approximately 95% of which show up once; about 0.11% is in the top ten. V lost 3 bases to trimming and J lost 2 bases, with 20 bases between them. The CDR3 runs 18 residues. Germline CDR1 is SGHRS and CDR2 is YFSETQ. CD45RO-negative, CCR7-positively selected cells formed the naive CD8 fraction, excluding terminally differentiated effector memory CD45RA+ cells.

V is TRBV5-1 and J is TRBJ2-2; no firm D call. Specimen: naive CD8+ T cells sorted from blood. This receptor was taken from a woman in her thirties in good health. CDR3 in DNA: TGCGCCAGCAGCTCCAGTACCCAGGCTACCGTTAACACCGGGGAGCTGTTTTTT. It translates to CASSSSTQATVNTGELFF.